This T cell receptor beta chain came from a study of CD8+CD57+ T cells in acquired aplastic anemia. Study-wide background: The DNA of sorted CD4+ and CD8+ cells averaged approximately 3.2 ug. The study obtained 11 million or so reads on average for CD4+ cells from healthy donors.

The CDR3 length is 13 residues. Germline values: CDR1 DFQATT, CDR2 SNEGSKA (reference sequence). V shed 2 bases and J shed 2 bases, with 9 bases lying between them. Many counts were recorded for this clonotype. Its antigen is not known. Profiles of TCR beta VDJ and CDR3 were generated from a genomic DNA template. Each CDR3 protein gets one entry after TCRdb re-called the reads with MiXCR. The repertoire includes 150,000 to 200,000 distinct CDR3 sequences, about 60% of them detected once, and about 50% sits in the top ten. Study-wide results and limits: Between the patient and control groups, CD8+ Simpson's diversity did not differ significantly. It was found that twenty-nine CD8+ CDR3 sequences were shared between patients and controls.

Sequenced sample: sorted CD4+, CD8+, or CD8+CD57+ T cells (not recorded which) from PBMCs. This receptor was identified in a human donor in good health. The rearrangement uses TRBV20-1 and TRBJ1-2; D gene ambiguous. The DNA for the CDR3 is TGCAGTGCTAGATATCCGGGCAACTATGGCTACACCTTC. Translated, it gives CSARYPGNYGYTF.